Presented here are 28 T cell receptor beta chains from one specimen sequenced in a study of T-cell reconstitution after alpha-beta-depleted transplantation in children. Unique molecular identifiers were built into the TCRbeta library. TCRdb itself ran the PCR reads through MiXCR, one entry per CDR3 protein. The sample includes some 260,000 distinct CDR3 sequences, 20% to 30% of them seen just once. The sample here was PBMCs, mostly from graft donor cells, taken 360 days after TCRalphabeta/CD19-depleted stem cell transplant. The receptors stem from a female patient under 10 years old who had a stem cell transplant for congenital amegakaryocytic thrombocytopenia, so the T cells may come from the graft donor.

This clonotype has only a few counts. The gene calls are TRBV12-3 or TRBV12-4 and TRBJ2-5; D unclear. V lost 7 bases, J lost 5 bases, and 11 bases lay in between. The CDR3 is 12 amino acids. CDR3 amino acids: CASTPSLETQYF. The CDR3 bases are TGTGCCAGCACCCCGTCGTTGGAGACCCAGTACTTC.

The chain combines TRBV7-9 with TRBJ1-2; TRBD1 matches at 9 bases. V trimming: 4 bases; J trimming: 5 bases; junction bases outside the gene matches: 8. Germline CDR1 and CDR2: SEHNR and FQNEAQ (reference sequence). The CDR3 runs 15 residues. This CDR3 reads CASSSRGGQGYGYTF. Written as DNA, the CDR3 is TGTGCCAGCAGCTCCCGGGGGGGACAGGGATATGGCTACACCTTC. Looking up the rest from reference TRBV7-9 and TRBJ1-2 gives the full variable domain: DTGVSQNPRHKITKRGQNVTFRCDPISEHNRLYWYRQTLGQGPEFLTYFQNEAQLEKSRLLSDRFSAERPKGSFSTLEIQRTEQGDSAMYLCASSSRGGQGYGYTFGSGTRLTVV.

The chain carries TRBV12-3 or TRBV12-4 and TRBJ1-4; maybe TRBD1 (6 bases). Between the trimmed V and J ends, which lost 8 bases and 7 bases, there was a span of 17 bases. CDR3 length: 14 amino acids. The chain's CDR3 is CASRKQGRGEKLFF. The CDR3 DNA is TGTGCCAGCCGGAAACAGGGTCGGGGTGAAAAACTGTTTTTT.

This rearrangement joins TRBV28 to TRBJ1-1; D not resolved. The V end was cut by 5 bases, the J end by 4 bases, with 14 bases between. The CDR3 runs 14 residues. Germline-derived CDR1 and CDR2 are MDHEN and SYDVKM. The CDR3 nucleotides read TGTGCCAGCAGTGCTTTAGGGAGGCGCACTGAAGCTTTCTTT. It is translated as CASSALGRRTEAFF.

This chain uses TRBV20-1 with TRBJ2-3; 8 positions match TRBD2. Looked up from germline, CDR1 is DFQATT and CDR2 is SNEGSKA (reference sequence). This CDR3 is 15 amino acids long. With V trimmed by 5 bases and J by 1 base, 8 bases remained unmatched. This CDR3 reads CSAYDFSGGTDTQYF. In DNA, the CDR3 is TGCAGTGCTTACGACTTTAGCGGGGGCACAGATACGCAGTATTTT.

This clonotype was seen only a few times. The chain combines TRBV9 with TRBJ2-3, with D possibly TRBD2 on 5 matching bases. This CDR3 is built from 18 residues. V was pared by 3 bases and J by 1 base, with 21 bases between. The V gene's germline CDR1 is SGDLS and CDR2 YYNGEE. DNA for the CDR3: TGTGCCAGCAGCGCACTAAGTACGACTAAGAGGGGCACAGATACGCAGTATTTT. Translating gives CASSALSTTKRGTDTQYF.

The chain has TRBV20-1 and TRBJ2-1; 12 bases agree with TRBD2. This CDR3 is 14 amino acids long. Germline V gives CDR1 DFQATT, CDR2 SNEGSKA (reference sequence). CDR3 sequence reads: CSSGGALVGNEQFF. CDR3 nucleotides: TGCTCTAGCGGGGGGGCCCTGGTCGGGAATGAGCAGTTCTTC.

CDR3 sequence (DNA): TGCGCCAGCAGCCAAGAAGGGGTAACGGGGGAAATTAATGAGCAGTTCTTC. This encodes CASSQEGVTGEINEQFF. This chain connects TRBV4-1 to TRBJ2-1; D possibly corresponds to TRBD2 (6 bases). Germline values: CDR1 MGHRA, CDR2 YSYEKL. The CDR3 covers 17 residues. V gave up 0 bases and J gave up 7 bases, with 19 bases separating them.

The V and J genes are TRBV12-3 or TRBV12-4 and TRBJ1-1; 7 nucleotides agree with TRBD1. This CDR3 is 14 amino acids long. V lost 3 bases to trimming and J lost 7 bases; unmatched junction nucleotides: 8. The CDR3 sequence is CASSFRGQGGEAFF. For the CDR3, the DNA is TGTGCCAGCAGTTTTAGGGGGCAGGGTGGTGAAGCTTTCTTT.

This clonotype was detected once. The chain has TRBV20-1 and TRBJ2-5; D is perhaps TRBD2 (5 bases). Trimming took 5 bases from V and 5 from J, leaving 15 bases between them. This CDR3 spans 13 amino acids. From germline, CDR1 is DFQATT and CDR2 SNEGSKA (reference sequence). The CDR3 coding sequence is TGCAGTGCTGCCGACGGGGTTTGGGAGACCCAGTACTTC. Translating it yields CSAADGVWETQYF.

This chain connects TRBV19 to TRBJ2-1; 8 bases fit TRBD1. Germline CDR1 reads LNHDA; CDR2 reads SQIVND (reference sequence). There are 14 residues in the CDR3. V lost 4 bases to trimming and J lost 5 bases; unmatched junction nucleotides: 4. CDR3 sequence (DNA): TGTGCCAGTAGTACCCGGGACAGGAACAATGAGCAGTTCTTC. Protein product: CASSTRDRNNEQFF.

This chain uses TRBV6-2 or TRBV6-3 with TRBJ2-3; 11 nucleotides match TRBD2. CDR1 is MNHEY, CDR2 SVGEGT, per germline. CDR3 length: 19 amino acids. J lost 0 bases, V lost 0 bases, and 8 bases had no gene match. CDR3 nucleotide sequence: TGTGCCAGCAGTTACTCGTTTTTAGCGGGAGGGCCAAGCACAGATACGCAGTATTTT. This gives the protein CASSYSFLAGGPSTDTQYF.

J is TRBJ2-3 and V is TRBV18; 9 positions agree with TRBD1. V lost 3 bases, J lost 6 bases, and 7 bases stayed unmatched. There are 15 residues in the CDR3. Germline CDR1 and CDR2: KGHSH and LQKENI. This CDR3 is CASSPVDRGSDTQYF. In DNA form, the CDR3 reads TGTGCCAGCTCACCGGTGGACAGGGGTTCGGATACGCAGTATTTT. Together with reference TRBV18 and TRBJ2-3, the CDR3 gives the full variable domain: NAGVMQNPRHLVRRRGQEARLRCSPMKGHSHVYWYRQLPEEGLKFMVYLQKENIIDESGMPKERFSAEFPKEGPSILRIQQVVRGDSAAYFCASSPVDRGSDTQYFGPGTRLTVL.

This chain links TRBV12-3 or TRBV12-4 with TRBJ1-1; 8 bases fit TRBD1. V lost 5 bases to trimming and J lost 1 base; unmatched junction nucleotides: 3. CDR3 size: 14 residues. The CDR3 sequence is CASSRTGRNTEAFF. Written as DNA, the CDR3 is TGTGCCAGCAGTCGGACAGGGAGGAACACTGAAGCTTTCTTT.

In this sample, this clonotype turned up a few times. V usage is TRBV4-1 and J usage is TRBJ1-1; 7 nucleotides line up with TRBD1. CDR1 is MGHRA and CDR2 is YSYEKL in the germline V gene. V lost 4 bases to trimming and J lost 2 bases; unmatched junction nucleotides: 4. The CDR3 totals 14 residues. CDR3 protein: CASSRNRGNTEAFF. The CDR3 region has the DNA TGCGCCAGCAGCCGGAACAGGGGAAACACTGAAGCTTTCTTT.

The V call is TRBV30, the J call TRBJ2-1; 7 nucleotides line up with TRBD1. After removal of 3 bases from V and 0 bases from J, the junction contained 2 bases not matched to a gene. CDR3 size: 14 residues. The germline CDR1 and CDR2 sequences are GTSNPN and SVGIG (reference sequence). The chain's CDR3 is CAWRRDSSYNEQFF. The CDR3 region has the DNA TGTGCCTGGAGAAGGGACAGCTCCTACAATGAGCAGTTCTTC.

This clonotype came up a few times. The chain joins TRBV20-1 to TRBJ1-5; 7 nucleotides line up with TRBD1. Germline trimming cut 5 bases from V and 4 bases from J; bases unmatched to any gene: 5. This CDR3 contains 13 residues. Germline V gene lookup returns CDR1 DFQATT and CDR2 SNEGSKA (reference sequence). The DNA of the CDR3 is TGCAGTGCTCCCCGGGACAGAAATCAGCCCCAGCATTTT. Its protein product is CSAPRDRNQPQHF.

This clonotype was observed a few times. The gene calls are TRBV19 and TRBJ1-5; TRBD1 agrees at 7 bases. This CDR3 comprises 15 residues. V dropped 5 bases and J dropped 9; count of bases not matched to a gene: 13. Germline CDR1 and CDR2: LNHDA and SQIVND (reference sequence). The CDR3 sequence is CASSLGQVDSWPQHF. The CDR3 DNA reads TGTGCCAGTAGTCTAGGACAGGTTGATTCATGGCCCCAGCATTTT.

This clonotype was found many times. This sequence joins TRBV20-1 and TRBJ2-3, with 8 nucleotides matching TRBD2. The V segment lost 0 bases and the J segment 3 bases; nucleotides outside the gene matches: 8. The CDR3 has 16 amino acids. CDR1 is DFQATT, CDR2 SNEGSKA, per germline (reference sequence). CDR3 sequence: CSARDWAAGATDTQYF. The DNA of the CDR3 is TGCAGTGCTAGAGATTGGGCAGCGGGAGCAACAGATACGCAGTATTTT.

This clonotype has just a few counts. The chain is built from TRBV12-3 or TRBV12-4 and TRBJ2-7; TRBD2 might be the D (6 bases). Trimming pared 5 bases from V and 2 bases from J, leaving 13 bases between. The CDR3 has 14 amino acids. CDR3 region: CASSQVWGAYEQYF. The DNA of the CDR3 is TGTGCCAGCAGTCAAGTCTGGGGGGCCTACGAGCAGTACTTC.

In this sample, this clonotype turned up a few times. The chain recombines TRBV12-3 or TRBV12-4 with TRBJ2-1, with 7 bases that match TRBD1. J was trimmed by 8 bases and V by 6 bases; bases with no gene match: 7. CDR3 size: 13 residues. This chain's CDR3 is CASRKDRVHEQFF. CDR3 bases: TGTGCCAGCAGAAAAGACAGGGTCCATGAGCAGTTCTTC.

In this sample, this clonotype turned up many times. The chain carries TRBV12-3 or TRBV12-4 and TRBJ2-7, with D possibly TRBD2 on 6 matching bases. Trimming stripped 1 base from V and 10 bases from J, with 8 bases between. The CDR3 covers 11 residues. Here the CDR3 reads CASSLGTTQYF. The DNA of the CDR3 is TGTGCCAGCAGTTTAGGGACTACCCAGTACTTC.

The chain employs TRBV5-1 and TRBJ2-7, with D uncertain. V lost 1 base to trimming and J lost 3 bases, with 14 bases between them. Germline assignment: CDR1 SGHRS and CDR2 YFSETQ. This CDR3 contains 15 residues. The CDR3 region is CASSLQPEFFYEQYF. The CDR3, as DNA: TGCGCCAGCAGCTTGCAACCGGAATTTTTCTACGAGCAGTACTTC. The variable domain in full, completed from reference TRBV5-1 and TRBJ2-7, reads KAGVTQTPRYLIKTRGQQVTLSCSPISGHRSVSWYQQTPGQGLQFLFEYFSETQRNKGNFPGRFSGRQFSNSRSEMNVSTLELGDSALYLCASSLQPEFFYEQYFGPGTRLTVT.

This clonotype came up a few times. The J gene is TRBJ2-2, the V gene TRBV6-5, with 9 positions matching TRBD1. Germline-derived CDR1 and CDR2 are MNHEY and SVGAGI. There are 15 residues in the CDR3. V lost 2 bases, J lost 6 bases, and 4 bases stayed unmatched. CDR3 DNA sequence: TGTGCCAGCAGTTACACAGGGGGCAGACCCGGGGAGCTGTTTTTT. It yields the protein CASSYTGGRPGELFF.

This clonotype has more than one count but fewer than ten. The chain couples TRBV29-1 to TRBJ2-1; tentatively, D is TRBD2 (6 bases). Per the germline V gene, CDR1 is SQVTM and CDR2 is ANQGSEA. Trimming removed 2 bases at V and 7 bases at J, with 18 bases between. The CDR3 runs 15 residues. For the CDR3, the DNA is TGCAGCGTTGAACAGGGTGGGGGGAATTTGAATGAGCAGTTCTTC. This translates into CSVEQGGGNLNEQFF.

The rearrangement links TRBV29-1 to TRBJ2-3; D possibly matches TRBD1 or TRBD2 (5 bases each). CDR3 length: 13 residues. V was pared by 8 bases and J by 3 bases, with 15 bases between. Germline V gives CDR1 SQVTM, CDR2 ANQGSEA. CDR3 region: CSPTGTRTDTQYF. The CDR3 DNA follows: TGCAGCCCGACCGGGACGCGAACAGATACGCAGTATTTT.

This rearrangement joins TRBV3-1 to TRBJ2-3; 9 bases match TRBD2. Germline CDR1 and CDR2: LGHDT and YNNKEL (reference sequence). Trimming removed 3 bases from V and 4 bases from J; junction bases left unmatched: 5. The CDR3 runs to 15 residues. This chain's CDR3 is CASSHRASGADTQYF. CDR3 sequence (DNA): TGTGCCAGCAGCCACCGGGCTAGCGGGGCAGATACGCAGTATTTT.

This clonotype was picked up a small number of times. This rearrangement joins TRBV3-1 to TRBJ2-5; D is possibly TRBD2 (5 bases). The V gene's germline CDR1 is LGHDT and CDR2 YNNKEL (reference sequence). This CDR3 is 14 amino acids long. V lost 1 base and J 0 bases, leaving 6 bases between the germline ends. Written as DNA, the CDR3 is TGTGCCAGCAGCCAAGCGGGGAACCAAGAGACCCAGTACTTC. Translating it yields CASSQAGNQETQYF.